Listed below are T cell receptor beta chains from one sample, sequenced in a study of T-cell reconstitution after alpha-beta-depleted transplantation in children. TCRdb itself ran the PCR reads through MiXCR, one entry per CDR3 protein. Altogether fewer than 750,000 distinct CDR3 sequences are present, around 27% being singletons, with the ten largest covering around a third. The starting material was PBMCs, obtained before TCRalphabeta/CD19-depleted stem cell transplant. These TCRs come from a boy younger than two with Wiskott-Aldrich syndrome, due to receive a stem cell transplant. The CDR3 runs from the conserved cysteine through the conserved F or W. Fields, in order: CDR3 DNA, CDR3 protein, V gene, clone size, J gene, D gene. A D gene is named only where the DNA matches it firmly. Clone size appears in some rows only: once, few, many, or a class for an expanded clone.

DNA: TGCGCCAGCAGCCCCCGTGAGGGTCCGGGACTAGCGTACAATGAGCAGTTCTTC; CDR3: CASSPREGPGLAYNEQFF; V: TRBV5-1; size: few; J: TRBJ2-1; D: TRBD2
DNA: TGCGCCAGCAGCACAGTAGAGGGATACAATGAGCAGTTCTTC; CDR3: CASSTVEGYNEQFF; V: TRBV5-1; size: NA; J: TRBJ2-1; D: NA
DNA: TGTGCCAGCATTTTGAGGGACACCGGGGAGCTGTTTTTT; CDR3: CASILRDTGELFF; V: TRBV12-3/TRBV12-4; size: NA; J: TRBJ2-2; D: NA
DNA: TGTGCCAGCAGCGGGGGTTTTGAGCAGTTCTTC; CDR3: CASSGGFEQFF; V: TRBV6-5; size: few; J: TRBJ2-1; D: NA
DNA: TGTGCCAGCAGTCGCAACAGCAATCAGCCCCAGCATTTT; CDR3: CASSRNSNQPQHF; V: TRBV6-6; size: NA; J: TRBJ1-5; D: NA
DNA: TGCAGTGCTTATAGGACAGGGGGGTATAATTCACCCCTCCACTTT; CDR3: CSAYRTGGYNSPLHF; V: TRBV20-1; size: NA; J: TRBJ1-6; D: TRBD1
DNA: TGTGCCAGCAGCTACCAGACAGGGCGGACTGAAGCTTTCTTT; CDR3: CASSYQTGRTEAFF; V: TRBV6-5; size: few; J: TRBJ1-1; D: TRBD1
DNA: TGTGCCAGCAACCAGGGGTTGGATACGCAGTATTTT; CDR3: CASNQGLDTQYF; V: TRBV7-2; size: NA; J: TRBJ2-3; D: NA
DNA: TGTGCCTTGAACAAGGGACAGAGGAATTCCCCCCTCCACTTT; CDR3: CALNKGQRNSPLHF; V: TRBV30; size: few; J: TRBJ1-6; D: TRBD1
DNA: TGTGCCAGCTCACCGATGCGGAATTACGAGCAGTACTTC; CDR3: CASSPMRNYEQYF; V: TRBV18; size: NA; J: TRBJ2-7; D: NA
DNA: TGTGCCAGCCTTAAGCCGAACACCGGGGAGCTGTTTTTT; CDR3: CASLKPNTGELFF; V: TRBV28; size: NA; J: TRBJ2-2; D: NA
DNA: TGTGCCAGCAGTGAGACGTTGCCGGGCCTATCCTACAATGAGCAGTTCTTC; CDR3: CASSETLPGLSYNEQFF; V: TRBV6-1; size: few; J: TRBJ2-1; D: NA
DNA: TGCAGTGCTAGGATCGACAGGGGGGACACTGAAGCTTTCTTT; CDR3: CSARIDRGDTEAFF; V: TRBV20-1; size: NA; J: TRBJ1-1; D: TRBD1